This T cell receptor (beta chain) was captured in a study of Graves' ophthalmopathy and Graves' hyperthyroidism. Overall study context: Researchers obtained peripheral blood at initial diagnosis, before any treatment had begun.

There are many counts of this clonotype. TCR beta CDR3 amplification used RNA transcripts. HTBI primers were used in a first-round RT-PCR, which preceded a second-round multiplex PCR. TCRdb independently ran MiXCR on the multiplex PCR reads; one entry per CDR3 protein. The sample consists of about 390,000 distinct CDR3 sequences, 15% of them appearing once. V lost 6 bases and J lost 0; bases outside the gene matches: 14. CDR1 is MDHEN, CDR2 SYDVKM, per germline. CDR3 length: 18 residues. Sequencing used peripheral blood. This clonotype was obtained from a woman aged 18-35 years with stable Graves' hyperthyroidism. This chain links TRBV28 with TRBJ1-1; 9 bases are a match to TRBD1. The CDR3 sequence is CASRPPGQGSPMNTEAFF. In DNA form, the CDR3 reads TGTGCCAGCAGACCTCCGGGACAGGGTTCTCCCATGAACACTGAAGCTTTCTTT.